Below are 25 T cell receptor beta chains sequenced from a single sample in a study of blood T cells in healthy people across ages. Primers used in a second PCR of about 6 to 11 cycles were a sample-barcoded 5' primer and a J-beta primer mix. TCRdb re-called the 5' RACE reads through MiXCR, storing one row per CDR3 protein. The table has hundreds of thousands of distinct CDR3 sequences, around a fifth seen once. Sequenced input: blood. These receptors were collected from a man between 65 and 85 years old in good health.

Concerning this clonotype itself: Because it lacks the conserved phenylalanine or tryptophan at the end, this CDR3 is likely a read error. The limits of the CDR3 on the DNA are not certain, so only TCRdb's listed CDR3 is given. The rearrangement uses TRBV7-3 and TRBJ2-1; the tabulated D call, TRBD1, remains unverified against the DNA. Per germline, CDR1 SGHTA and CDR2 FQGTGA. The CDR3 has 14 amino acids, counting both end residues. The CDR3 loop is CASSARTGNDEQFS.

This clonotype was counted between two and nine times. CDR3 sequence reads: CASSFAQGETGELFF. The DNA of the CDR3 is TGCGCCAGCAGCTTTGCACAGGGGGAAACCGGGGAGCTGTTTTTT. The chain employs TRBV5-1 and TRBJ2-2; 8 bases are a match to TRBD1. The CDR3 runs to 15 residues. V dropped 2 bases and J dropped 5; count of bases not matched to a gene: 5. CDR1 and CDR2 (germline): SGHRS, YFSETQ.

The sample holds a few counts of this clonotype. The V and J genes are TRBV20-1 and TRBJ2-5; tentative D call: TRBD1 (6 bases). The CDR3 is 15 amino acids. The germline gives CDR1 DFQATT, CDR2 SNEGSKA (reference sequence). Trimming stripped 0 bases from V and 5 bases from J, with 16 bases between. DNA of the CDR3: TGCAGTGCTAGAGATTGGGGCGGCCAGGGGGAGACCCAGTACTTC. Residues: CSARDWGGQGETQYF.

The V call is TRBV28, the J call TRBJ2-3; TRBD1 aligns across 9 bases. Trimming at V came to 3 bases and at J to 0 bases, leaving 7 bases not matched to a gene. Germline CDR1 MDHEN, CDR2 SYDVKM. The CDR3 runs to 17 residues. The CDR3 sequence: CASSFGGQGGSTDTQYF. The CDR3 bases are TGTGCCAGCAGTTTTGGGGGACAGGGTGGAAGCACAGATACGCAGTATTTT.

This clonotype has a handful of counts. The CDR3 DNA reads TGCAGCGTTGAAGTGGGAGGGCTTGGTGAGACCCAGTACTTC. This sequence encodes CSVEVGGLGETQYF. V usage is TRBV29-1 and J usage is TRBJ2-5; 7 positions match TRBD2. V dropped 1 base and J dropped 5; count of bases not matched to a gene: 7. Germline V lookup: CDR1 SQVTM, CDR2 ANQGSEA. The CDR3 consists of 14 residues.

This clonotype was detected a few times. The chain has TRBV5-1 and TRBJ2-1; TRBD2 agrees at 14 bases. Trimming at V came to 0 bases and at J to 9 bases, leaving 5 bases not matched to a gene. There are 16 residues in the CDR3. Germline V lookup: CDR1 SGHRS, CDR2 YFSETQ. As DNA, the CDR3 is TGCGCCAGCAGCTTGGGGGGACTAGCGGGAGCGGGTGAGCAGTTCTTC. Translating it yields CASSLGGLAGAGEQFF.

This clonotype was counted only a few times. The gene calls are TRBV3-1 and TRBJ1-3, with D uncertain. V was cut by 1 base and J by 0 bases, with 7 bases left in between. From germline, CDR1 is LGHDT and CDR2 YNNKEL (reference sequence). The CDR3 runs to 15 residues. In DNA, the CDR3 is TGTGCCAGCAGCCAAGTACTGCACTCTGGAAACACCATATATTTT. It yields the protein CASSQVLHSGNTIYF.

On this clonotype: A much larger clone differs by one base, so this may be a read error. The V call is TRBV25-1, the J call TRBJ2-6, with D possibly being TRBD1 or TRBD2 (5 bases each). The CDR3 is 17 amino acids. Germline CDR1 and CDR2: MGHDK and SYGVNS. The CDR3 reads CASSEYNSGSGANVRTF. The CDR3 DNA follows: TGTGCCAGCAGTGAATATAACAGCGGCTCTGGGGCCAACGTCCGGACTTTC.

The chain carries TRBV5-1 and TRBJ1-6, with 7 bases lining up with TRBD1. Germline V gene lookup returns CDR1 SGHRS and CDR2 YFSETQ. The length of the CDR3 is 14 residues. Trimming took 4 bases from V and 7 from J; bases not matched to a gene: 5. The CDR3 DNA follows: TGCGCCAGCAGCACCGGGACAGAGAATTCACCCCTCCACTTT. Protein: CASSTGTENSPLHF.

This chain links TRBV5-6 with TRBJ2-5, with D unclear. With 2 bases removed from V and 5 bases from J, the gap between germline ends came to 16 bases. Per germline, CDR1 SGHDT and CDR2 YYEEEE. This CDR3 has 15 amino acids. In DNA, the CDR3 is TGTGCCAGCAGCTTCGGACCCCATGAAAGGGAGACCCAGTACTTC. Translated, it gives CASSFGPHERETQYF.

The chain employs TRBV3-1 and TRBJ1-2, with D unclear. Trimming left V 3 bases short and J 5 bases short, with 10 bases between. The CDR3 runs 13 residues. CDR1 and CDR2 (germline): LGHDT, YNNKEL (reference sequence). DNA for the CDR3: TGTGCCAGCAGCCAGGTCGTCGGGTATGGCTACACCTTC. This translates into CASSQVVGYGYTF.

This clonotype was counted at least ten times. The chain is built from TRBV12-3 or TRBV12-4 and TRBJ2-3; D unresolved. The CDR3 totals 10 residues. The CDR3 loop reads CASAPGTQYF. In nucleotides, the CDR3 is TGTGCAAGCGCCCCCGGTACGCAGTATTTT.

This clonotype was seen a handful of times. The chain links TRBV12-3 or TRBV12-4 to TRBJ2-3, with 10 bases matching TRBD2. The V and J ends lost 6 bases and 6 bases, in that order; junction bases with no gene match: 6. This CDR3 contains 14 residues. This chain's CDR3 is CASSIAGGSDTQYF. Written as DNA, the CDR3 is TGTGCCAGCAGCATAGCGGGAGGATCCGATACGCAGTATTTT.

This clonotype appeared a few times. CDR3 coding DNA: TGTGCCAGCAGGAAGGGGGAGTCGGTTACAGATACGCAGTATTTT. Amino acid sequence: CASRKGESVTDTQYF. J is TRBJ2-3 and V is TRBV6-2 or TRBV6-3, with D perhaps TRBD1 (6 bases). Germline V gene sequence: CDR1 MNHEY, CDR2 SVGEGT. The CDR3 is 15 residues long. V was clipped by 6 bases and J by 3 bases, with 16 bases between them.

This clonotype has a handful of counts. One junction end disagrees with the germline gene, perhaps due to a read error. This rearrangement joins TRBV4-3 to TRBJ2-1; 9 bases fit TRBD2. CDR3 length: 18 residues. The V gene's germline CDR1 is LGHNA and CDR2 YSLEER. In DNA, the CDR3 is TGCGCCGGCAGCCAAGACCCAGTAGCGGGAGCGGGGTACAATGAGCAGTTCTTC. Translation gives CAGSQDPVAGAGYNEQFF.

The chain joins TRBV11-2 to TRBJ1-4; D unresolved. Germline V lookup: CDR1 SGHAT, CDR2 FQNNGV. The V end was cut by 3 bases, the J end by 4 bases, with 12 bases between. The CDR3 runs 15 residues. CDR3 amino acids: CASSFTDAFNEKLFF. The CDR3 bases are TGTGCCAGCAGCTTCACGGACGCATTTAATGAAAAACTGTTTTTT.

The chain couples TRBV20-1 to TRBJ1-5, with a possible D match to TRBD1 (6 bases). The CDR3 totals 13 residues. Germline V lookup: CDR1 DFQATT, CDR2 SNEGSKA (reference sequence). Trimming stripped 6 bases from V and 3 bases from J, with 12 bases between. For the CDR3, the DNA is TGCAGTGCCAGACAGGAACCCAATCAGCCCCAGCATTTT. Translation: CSARQEPNQPQHF.

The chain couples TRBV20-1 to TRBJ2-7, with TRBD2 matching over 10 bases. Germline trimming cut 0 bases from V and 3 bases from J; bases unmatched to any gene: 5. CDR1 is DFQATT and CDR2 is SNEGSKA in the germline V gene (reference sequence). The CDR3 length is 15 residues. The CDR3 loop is CSARDRIAGGYEQYF. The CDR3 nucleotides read TGCAGTGCTAGAGATCGAATAGCGGGAGGCTACGAGCAGTACTTC.

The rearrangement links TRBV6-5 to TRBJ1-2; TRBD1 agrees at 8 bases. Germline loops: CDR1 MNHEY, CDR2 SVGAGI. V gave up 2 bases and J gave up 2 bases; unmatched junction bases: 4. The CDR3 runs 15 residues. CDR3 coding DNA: TGTGCCAGCAGTTACGATCGGACAGGGAACTATGGCTACACCTTC. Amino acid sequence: CASSYDRTGNYGYTF.

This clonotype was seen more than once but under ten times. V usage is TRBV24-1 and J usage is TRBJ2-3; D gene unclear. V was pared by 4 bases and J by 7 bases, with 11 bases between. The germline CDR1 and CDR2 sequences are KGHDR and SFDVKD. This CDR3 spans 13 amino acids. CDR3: CATSDGGIYTQYF. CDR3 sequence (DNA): TGTGCCACCAGTGACGGTGGGATCTATACGCAGTATTTT.

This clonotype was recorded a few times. The CDR3 spells CASSALASPRDTQYF. As DNA, the CDR3 is TGTGCCAGCAGCGCTCTAGCGAGCCCAAGGGATACGCAGTATTTT. The chain joins TRBV9 to TRBJ2-3; a possible D gene is TRBD2 (6 bases). Germline lookup yields CDR1 SGDLS and CDR2 YYNGEE. V gave up 3 bases and J gave up 6 bases, with 17 bases separating them. The CDR3 extends over 15 amino acids.

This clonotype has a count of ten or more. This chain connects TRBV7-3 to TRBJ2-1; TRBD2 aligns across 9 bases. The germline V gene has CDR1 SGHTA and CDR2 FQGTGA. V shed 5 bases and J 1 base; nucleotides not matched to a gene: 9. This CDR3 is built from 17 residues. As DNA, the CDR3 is TGTGCCAGCAGCCCCGGTGGGGCGGGAGGGTCCTACAATGAGCAGTTCTTC. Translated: CASSPGGAGGSYNEQFF.

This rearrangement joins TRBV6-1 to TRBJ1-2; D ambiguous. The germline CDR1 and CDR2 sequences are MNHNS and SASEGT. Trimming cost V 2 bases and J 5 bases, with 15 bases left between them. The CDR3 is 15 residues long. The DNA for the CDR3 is TGTGCCAGCAGTGAAACGCGGCCCCTGGGGTATGGCTACACCTTC. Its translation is CASSETRPLGYGYTF.

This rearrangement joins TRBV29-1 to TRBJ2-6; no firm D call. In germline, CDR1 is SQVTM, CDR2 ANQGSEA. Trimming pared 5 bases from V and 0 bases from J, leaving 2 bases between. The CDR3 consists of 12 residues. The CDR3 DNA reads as TGCAGCGTTACCTCTGGGGCCAACGTCCTGACTTTC. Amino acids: CSVTSGANVLTF. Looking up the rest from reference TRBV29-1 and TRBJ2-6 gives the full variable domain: SAVISQKPSRDICQRGTSLTIQCQVDSQVTMMFWYRQQPGQSLTLIATANQGSEATYESGFVIDKFPISRPNLTFSTLTVSNMSPEDSSIYLCSVTSGANVLTFGAGSRLTVL.

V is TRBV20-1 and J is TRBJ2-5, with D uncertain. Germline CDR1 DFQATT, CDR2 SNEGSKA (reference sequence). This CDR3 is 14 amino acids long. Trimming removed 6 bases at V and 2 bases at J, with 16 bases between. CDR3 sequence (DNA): TGCAGTGCCTCCGAAGTTTGGCCTCAAGAGACCCAGTACTTC. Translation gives CSASEVWPQETQYF.